This TCR beta chain was profiled in a study of technical replicates of blood from several donors. TCRdb keeps only in-frame clones here, not all; method: immunoSEQ multiplex PCR. Counted here are 91,000 or so clones, approximately 95% occurring once; the ten biggest clones make up over 0.2%. Trimming took 2 bases from V and 7 from J; bases not matched to a gene: 1. This CDR3 contains 12 residues. CDR1 and CDR2 (germline): KGHSH, LQKENI. The TCR originated in a human donor in good health. The V call is TRBV18, the J call TRBJ1-2; TRBD1 agrees at 7 bases. Sequencing was done on a sample of T cells isolated from PBMCs. This CDR3 is CASSPSGGGYTF. CDR3 bases: TGTGCCAGCTCACCATCAGGGGGTGGCTACACCTTC.